Given below is one T cell receptor (beta chain) in context. This specimen comes from a study of CD8 T cells in Susac syndrome. CDR3 length: 14 amino acids. Trimming left V 4 bases short and J 3 bases short, with 14 bases between. The germline V gene encodes CDR1 SGDLS and CDR2 YYNGEE. An amount of RNA that ranged from roughly 0.5 to 1 ug was reverse transcribed with random hexamers. MiXCR, applied by TCRdb to the immunoSEQ multiplex PCR reads, yields one record per CDR3 protein. This sample has approximately 210,000 distinct CDR3 sequences, with over 90% found just once. This rearrangement joins TRBV9 to TRBJ2-7; D is ambiguous. The source of this sequence is a human donor with Susac syndrome. The sequenced sample was CD4+ T cells from PBMCs. The CDR3 protein is CASSPHGEIYEQYF. Here the CDR3 DNA reads TGTGCCAGCAGCCCCCATGGGGAAATCTACGAGCAGTACTTC.